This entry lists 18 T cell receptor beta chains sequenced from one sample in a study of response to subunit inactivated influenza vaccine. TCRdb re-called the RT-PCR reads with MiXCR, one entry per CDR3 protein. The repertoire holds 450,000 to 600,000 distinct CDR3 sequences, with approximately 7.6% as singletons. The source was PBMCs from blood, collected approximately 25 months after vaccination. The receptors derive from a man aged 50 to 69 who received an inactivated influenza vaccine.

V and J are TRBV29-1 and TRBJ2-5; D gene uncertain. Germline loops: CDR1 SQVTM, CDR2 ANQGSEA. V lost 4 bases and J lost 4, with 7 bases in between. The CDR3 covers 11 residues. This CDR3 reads CSVVSAETQYF. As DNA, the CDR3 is TGCAGCGTTGTAAGCGCAGAGACCCAGTACTTC. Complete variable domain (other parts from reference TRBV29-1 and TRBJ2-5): SAVISQKPSRDICQRGTSLTIQCQVDSQVTMMFWYRQQPGQSLTLIATANQGSEATYESGFVIDKFPISRPNLTFSTLTVSNMSPEDSSIYLCSVVSAETQYFGPGTRLLVL.

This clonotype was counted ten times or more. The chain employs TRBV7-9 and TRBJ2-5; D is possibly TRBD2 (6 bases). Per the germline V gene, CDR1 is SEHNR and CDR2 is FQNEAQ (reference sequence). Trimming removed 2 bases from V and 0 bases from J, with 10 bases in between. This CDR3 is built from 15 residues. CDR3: CASSLIAEYQETQYF. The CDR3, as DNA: TGTGCCAGCAGCTTAATAGCGGAGTACCAAGAGACCCAGTACTTC.

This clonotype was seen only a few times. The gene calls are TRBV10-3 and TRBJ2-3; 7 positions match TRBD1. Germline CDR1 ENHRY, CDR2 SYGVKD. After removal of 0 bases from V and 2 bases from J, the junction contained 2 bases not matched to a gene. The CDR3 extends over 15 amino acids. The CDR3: CAISESTGSTDTQYF. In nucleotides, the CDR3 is TGTGCCATCAGTGAGTCGACAGGGTCCACAGATACGCAGTATTTT.

This CDR3 is CASSQEGYYGYTF. The CDR3 DNA reads TGTGCCAGCAGCCAAGAGGGGTACTATGGCTACACCTTC. The chain employs TRBV4-2 and TRBJ1-2; D unresolved. The CDR3 consists of 13 residues. V was clipped by 0 bases and J by 3 bases, with 5 bases between them. Germline V CDR1 and CDR2: LGHNA, YNFKEQ.

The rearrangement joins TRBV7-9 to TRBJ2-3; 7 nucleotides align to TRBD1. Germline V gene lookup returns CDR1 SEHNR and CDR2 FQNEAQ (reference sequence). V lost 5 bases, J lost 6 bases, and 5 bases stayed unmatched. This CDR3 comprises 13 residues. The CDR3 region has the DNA TGTGCCAGCAGCATCGAACAGGGGGATACGCAGTATTTT. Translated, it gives CASSIEQGDTQYF.

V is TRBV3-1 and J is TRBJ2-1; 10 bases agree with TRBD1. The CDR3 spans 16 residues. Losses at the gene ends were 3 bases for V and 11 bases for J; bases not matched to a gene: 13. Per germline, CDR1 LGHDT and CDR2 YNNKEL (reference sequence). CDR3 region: CASSQASGTGALKQFF. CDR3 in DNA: TGTGCCAGCAGCCAGGCCTCCGGGACAGGGGCTTTAAAGCAGTTCTTC.

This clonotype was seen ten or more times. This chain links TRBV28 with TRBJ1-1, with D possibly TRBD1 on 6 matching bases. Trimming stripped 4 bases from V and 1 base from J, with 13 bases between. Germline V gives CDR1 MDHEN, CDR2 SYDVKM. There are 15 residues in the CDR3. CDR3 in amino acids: CASSSAGATNTEAFF. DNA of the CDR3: TGTGCCAGCAGTTCGGCAGGGGCAACGAACACTGAAGCTTTCTTT.

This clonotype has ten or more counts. The CDR3 loop is CASSSGQVNTEAFF. For the CDR3, the DNA is TGTGCCAGCAGCTCGGGACAAGTGAACACTGAAGCTTTCTTT. The V and J genes are TRBV7-2 and TRBJ1-1; the D gene is possibly TRBD1 (6 bases). CDR1 and CDR2 (germline): SGHTA, FQGNSA. V shed 4 bases and J shed 0 bases, with 9 bases lying between them. This CDR3 spans 14 amino acids.

The CDR3 nucleotides read TGTGCCAGCAGCTATTTGGAGAACACTGAAGCTTTCTTT. It is translated as CASSYLENTEAFF. The V gene is TRBV5-4, the J gene TRBJ1-1; D gene unclear. V lost 3 bases to trimming and J lost 1 base, with 7 bases between them. Germline values: CDR1 SGHNT, CDR2 YYREEE (reference sequence). This CDR3 contains 13 residues.

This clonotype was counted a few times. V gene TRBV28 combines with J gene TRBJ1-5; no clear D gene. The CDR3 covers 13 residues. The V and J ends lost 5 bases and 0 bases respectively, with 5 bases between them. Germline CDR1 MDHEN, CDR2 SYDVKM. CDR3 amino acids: CASSRYSNQPQHF. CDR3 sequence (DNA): TGTGCCAGCAGTCGATATAGCAATCAGCCCCAGCATTTT.

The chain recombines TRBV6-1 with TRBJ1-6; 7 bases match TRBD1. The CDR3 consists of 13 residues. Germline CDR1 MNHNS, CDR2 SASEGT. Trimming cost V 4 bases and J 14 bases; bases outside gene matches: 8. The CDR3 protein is CASSGEDRLSLHF. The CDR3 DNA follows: TGTGCCAGCAGTGGGGAGGACAGGCTTTCCCTCCACTTT.

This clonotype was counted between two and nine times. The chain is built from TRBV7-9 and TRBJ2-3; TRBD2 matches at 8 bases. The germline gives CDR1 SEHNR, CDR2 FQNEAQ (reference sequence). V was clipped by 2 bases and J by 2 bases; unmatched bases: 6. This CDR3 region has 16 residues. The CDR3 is CASSLTVLAVTDTQYF. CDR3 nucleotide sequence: TGTGCCAGCAGCTTAACGGTACTAGCGGTCACAGATACGCAGTATTTT.

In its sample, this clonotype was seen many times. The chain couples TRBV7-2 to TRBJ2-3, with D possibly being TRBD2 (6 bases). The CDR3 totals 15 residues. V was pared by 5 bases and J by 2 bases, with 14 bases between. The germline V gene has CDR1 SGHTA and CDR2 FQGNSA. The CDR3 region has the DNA TGTGCCAGCAGCGCCTCCGGGGGTTACACAGATACGCAGTATTTT. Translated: CASSASGGYTDTQYF.

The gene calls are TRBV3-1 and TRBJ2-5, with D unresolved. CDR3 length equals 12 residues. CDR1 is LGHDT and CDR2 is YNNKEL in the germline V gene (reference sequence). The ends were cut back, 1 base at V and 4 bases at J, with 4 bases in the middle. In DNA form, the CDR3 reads TGTGCCAGCAGCCAAGGGCCAGAGACCCAGTACTTC. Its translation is CASSQGPETQYF.

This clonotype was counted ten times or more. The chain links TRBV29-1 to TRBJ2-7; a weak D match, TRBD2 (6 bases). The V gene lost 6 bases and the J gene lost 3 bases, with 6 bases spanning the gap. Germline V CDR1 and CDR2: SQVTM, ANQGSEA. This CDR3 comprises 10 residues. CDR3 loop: CSVGGYEQYF. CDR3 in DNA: TGCAGCGTGGGGGGCTACGAGCAGTACTTC.

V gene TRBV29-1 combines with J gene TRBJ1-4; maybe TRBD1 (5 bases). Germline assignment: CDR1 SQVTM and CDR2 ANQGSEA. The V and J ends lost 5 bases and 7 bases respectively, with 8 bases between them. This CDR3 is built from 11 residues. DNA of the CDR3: TGCAGCGTTTCGAGGGGTGAAAAACTGTTTTTT. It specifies CSVSRGEKLFF.

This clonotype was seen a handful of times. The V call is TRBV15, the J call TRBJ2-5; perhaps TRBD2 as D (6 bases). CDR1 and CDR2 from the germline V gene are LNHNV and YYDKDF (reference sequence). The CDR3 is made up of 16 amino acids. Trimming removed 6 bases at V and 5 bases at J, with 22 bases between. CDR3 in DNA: TGTGCCACCAGACCGGAGGGAGCGGAGGATCGGGAGACCCAGTACTTC. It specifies CATRPEGAEDRETQYF. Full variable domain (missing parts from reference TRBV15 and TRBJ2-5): DAMVIQNPRYQVTQFGKPVTLSCSQTLNHNVMYWYQQKSSQAPKLLFHYYDKDFNNEADTPDNFQSRRPNTSFCFLDIRSPGLGDTAMYLCATRPEGAEDRETQYFGPGTRLLVL.

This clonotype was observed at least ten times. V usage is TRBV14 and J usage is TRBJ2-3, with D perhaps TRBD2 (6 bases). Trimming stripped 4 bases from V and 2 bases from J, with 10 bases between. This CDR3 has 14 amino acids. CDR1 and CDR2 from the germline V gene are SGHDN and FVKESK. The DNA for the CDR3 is TGTGCCAGCAGCCCCCGCGGGGACACAGATACGCAGTATTTT. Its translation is CASSPRGDTDTQYF.